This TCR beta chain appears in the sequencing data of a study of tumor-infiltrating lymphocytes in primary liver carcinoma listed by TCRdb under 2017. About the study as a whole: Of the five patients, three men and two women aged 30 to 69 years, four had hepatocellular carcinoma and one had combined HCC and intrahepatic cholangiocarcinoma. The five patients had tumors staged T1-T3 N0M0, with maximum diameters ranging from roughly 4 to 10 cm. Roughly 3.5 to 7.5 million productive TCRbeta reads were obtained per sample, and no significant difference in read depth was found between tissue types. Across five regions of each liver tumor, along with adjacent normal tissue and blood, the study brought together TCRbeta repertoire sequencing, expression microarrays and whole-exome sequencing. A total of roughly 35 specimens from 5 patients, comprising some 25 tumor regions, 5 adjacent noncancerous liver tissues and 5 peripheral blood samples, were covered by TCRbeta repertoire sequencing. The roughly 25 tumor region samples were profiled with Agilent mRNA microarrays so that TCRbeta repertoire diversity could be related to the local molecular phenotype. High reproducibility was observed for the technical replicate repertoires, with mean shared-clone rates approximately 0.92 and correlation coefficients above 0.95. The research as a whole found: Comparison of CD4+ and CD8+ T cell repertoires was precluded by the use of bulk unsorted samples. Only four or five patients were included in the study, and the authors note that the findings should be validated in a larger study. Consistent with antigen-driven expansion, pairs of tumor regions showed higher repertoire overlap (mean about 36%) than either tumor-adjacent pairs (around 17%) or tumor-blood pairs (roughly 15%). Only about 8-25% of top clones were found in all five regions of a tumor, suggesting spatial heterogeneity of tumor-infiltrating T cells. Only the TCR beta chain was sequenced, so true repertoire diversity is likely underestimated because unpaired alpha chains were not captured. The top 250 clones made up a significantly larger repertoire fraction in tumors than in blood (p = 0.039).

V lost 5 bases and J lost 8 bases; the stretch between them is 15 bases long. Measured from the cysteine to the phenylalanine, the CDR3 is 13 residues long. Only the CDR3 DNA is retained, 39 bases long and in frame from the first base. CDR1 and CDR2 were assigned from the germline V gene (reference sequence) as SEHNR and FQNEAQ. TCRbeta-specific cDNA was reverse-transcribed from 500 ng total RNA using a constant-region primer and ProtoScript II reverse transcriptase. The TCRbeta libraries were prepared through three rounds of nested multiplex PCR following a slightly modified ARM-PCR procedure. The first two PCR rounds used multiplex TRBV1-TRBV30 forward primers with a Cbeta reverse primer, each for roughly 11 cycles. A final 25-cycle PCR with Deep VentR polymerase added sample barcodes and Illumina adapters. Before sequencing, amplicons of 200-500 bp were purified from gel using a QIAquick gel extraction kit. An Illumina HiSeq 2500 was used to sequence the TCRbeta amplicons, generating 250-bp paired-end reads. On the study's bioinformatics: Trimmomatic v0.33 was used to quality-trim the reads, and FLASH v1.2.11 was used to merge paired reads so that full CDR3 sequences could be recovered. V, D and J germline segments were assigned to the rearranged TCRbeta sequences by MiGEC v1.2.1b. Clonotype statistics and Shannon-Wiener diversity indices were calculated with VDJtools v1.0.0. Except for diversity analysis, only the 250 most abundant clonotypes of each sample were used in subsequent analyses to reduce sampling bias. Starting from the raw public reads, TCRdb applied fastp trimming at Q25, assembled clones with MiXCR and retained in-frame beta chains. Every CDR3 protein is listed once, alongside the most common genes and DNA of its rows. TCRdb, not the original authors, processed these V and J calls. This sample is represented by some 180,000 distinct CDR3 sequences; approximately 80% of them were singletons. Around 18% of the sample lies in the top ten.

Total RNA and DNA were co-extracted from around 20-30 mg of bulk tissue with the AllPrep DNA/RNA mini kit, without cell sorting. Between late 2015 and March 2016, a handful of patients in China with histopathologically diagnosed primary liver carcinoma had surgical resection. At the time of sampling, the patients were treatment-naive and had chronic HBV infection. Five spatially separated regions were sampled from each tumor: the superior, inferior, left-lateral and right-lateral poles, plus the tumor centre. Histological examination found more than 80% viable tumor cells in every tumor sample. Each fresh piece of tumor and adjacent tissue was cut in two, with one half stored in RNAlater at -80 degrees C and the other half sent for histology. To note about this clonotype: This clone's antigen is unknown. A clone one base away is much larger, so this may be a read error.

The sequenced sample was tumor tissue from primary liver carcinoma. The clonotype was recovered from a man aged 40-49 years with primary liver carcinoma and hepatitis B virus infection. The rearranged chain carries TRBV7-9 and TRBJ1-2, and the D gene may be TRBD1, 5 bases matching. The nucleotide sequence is TGTGCCAGCAGCCGCCGGGGCCTCGGGGGCTACACCTTC. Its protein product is CASSRRGLGGYTF.